What follows describes a single T cell receptor (beta chain). The data belong to a study of graft-versus-host responses after intestinal transplantation. Clones were sequenced by immunoSEQ multiplex PCR, and TCRdb holds only the in-frame ones, with some missing. The sample shows tens of thousands of clones, just under 45% of them seen only once. Germline V gene lookup returns CDR1 MNHNS and CDR2 SASEGT. The CDR3 length is 14 residues. The J segment lost 6 bases and the V segment lost 9 bases, leaving 13 bases of the junction unmatched. The study's findings and limits: Some patients had graft-donor T cell macrochimerism, and their allografts showed high graft-versus-host to host-versus-graft clonal ratios. GvH clones detected in recipient marrow included some appearing first in ileum or blood. After transplant, early declines in HvG clones were associated with peak levels of circulating GvH clones.

Irradiated, violet-dye-labeled stimulators (around 200,000) were plated alongside around 200,000 CFSE-labeled responders. Both CD3+CD4+ and CD3+CD8+ responders that were proliferating and CFSE-low underwent sorting after the reaction. The rearrangement links TRBV6-1 to TRBJ1-1, with 7 nucleotides matching TRBD1. The material sequenced was alloreactive CD8+ T cells from a mixed lymphocyte reaction culture, taken before transplantation. Regarding subset: CFSE-low proliferating T cells sorted from roughly 6-day pre-transplant mixed lymphocyte reaction (GvH or HvG direction). The source of this sequence is a human patient who was an organ donor for intestinal transplantation. The CDR3 sequence: CASASTGAGSEAFF. CDR3 DNA: TGTGCCAGTGCCTCCACAGGGGCTGGCTCTGAAGCTTTCTTT.